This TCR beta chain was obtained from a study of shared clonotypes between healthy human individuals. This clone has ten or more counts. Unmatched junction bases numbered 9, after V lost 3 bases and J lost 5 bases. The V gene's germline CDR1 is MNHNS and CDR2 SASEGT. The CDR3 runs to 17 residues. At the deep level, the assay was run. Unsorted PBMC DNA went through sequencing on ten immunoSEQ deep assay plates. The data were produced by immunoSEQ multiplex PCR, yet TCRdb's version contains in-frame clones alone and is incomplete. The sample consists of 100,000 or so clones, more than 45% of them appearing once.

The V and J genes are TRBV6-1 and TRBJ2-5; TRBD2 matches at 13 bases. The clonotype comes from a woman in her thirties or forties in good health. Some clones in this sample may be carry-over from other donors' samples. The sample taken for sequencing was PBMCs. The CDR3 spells CASSDPGLAGAWETQYF. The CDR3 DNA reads TGTGCCAGCAGTGACCCCGGACTAGCGGGAGCCTGGGAGACCCAGTACTTC.